The 13 T cell receptor beta chains below were found in one sample sequenced in a study of blood T cell repertoires in COVID-19. Measured with immunoSEQ multiplex PCR; TCRdb has only the in-frame clones, and not every one. This table has tens of thousands of clones, 75% to 90% appearing once. Specimen: peripheral blood. These receptors were obtained from an elderly woman with active or convalescent COVID-19.

V usage is TRBV28 and J usage is TRBJ1-5; possible D gene TRBD1, 5 bases. From germline, CDR1 is MDHEN and CDR2 SYDVKM. Trimming stripped 7 bases from V and 4 bases from J, with 14 bases between. This CDR3 comprises 14 residues. The CDR3 reads CASTLGGNNQPQHF. The CDR3 DNA reads TGTGCCAGCACCCTGGGGGGTAATAATCAGCCCCAGCATTTT.

The V and J genes are TRBV9 and TRBJ2-4; unclear D gene. Germline CDR1 is SGDLS and CDR2 is YYNGEE. V was clipped by 0 bases and J by 1 base, with 8 bases between them. The CDR3 consists of 15 residues. DNA for the CDR3: TGTGCCAGCAGCGTAGATCACACGGCCAAAAACATTCAGTACTTC. Translation: CASSVDHTAKNIQYF.

This chain joins TRBV25-1 and TRBJ1-2; D is perhaps TRBD1 (6 bases). CDR3 length: 13 amino acids. V was trimmed by 5 bases and J by 4 bases, leaving 11 bases between them. Germline V gives CDR1 MGHDK, CDR2 SYGVNS. In nucleotides, the CDR3 is TGTGCCAGCAGTTCCACAGGGCGCTATGGCTACACCTTC. It is translated as CASSSTGRYGYTF.

The J gene is TRBJ2-3, the V gene TRBV18; 10 bases fit TRBD2. CDR3 size: 16 residues. Per the germline V gene, CDR1 is KGHSH and CDR2 is LQKENI. Unmatched junction bases numbered 5, after V lost 3 bases and J lost 2 bases. CDR3 sequence: CASSPGAGGYTDTQYF. DNA for the CDR3: TGTGCCAGCTCACCGGGAGCGGGAGGGTACACAGATACGCAGTATTTT.

This chain uses TRBV10-3 with TRBJ1-2; weak D call: TRBD1 (5 bases). The CDR3 is 15 amino acids. Trimming cost V 3 bases and J 0 bases, with 11 bases left between them. Germline-derived CDR1 and CDR2 are ENHRY and SYGVKD. The CDR3 DNA is TGTGCCATCAGTGATTTGGGGGGGACTAACTATGGCTACACCTTC. The encoded protein is CAISDLGGTNYGYTF.

The J gene is TRBJ2-7, the V gene TRBV10-3; a possible D gene is TRBD1 (6 bases). Per the germline V gene, CDR1 is ENHRY and CDR2 is SYGVKD. This CDR3 contains 14 residues. V was cut by 3 bases and J by 1 base, with 10 bases left in between. DNA for the CDR3: TGTGCCATCAGTGATAAAGGACAGTCCTACGAGCAGTACTTC. It codes for CAISDKGQSYEQYF.

J is TRBJ2-5 and V is TRBV14, with 7 bases fitting TRBD2. Germline V gene lookup returns CDR1 SGHDN and CDR2 FVKESK. CDR3 length: 14 residues. Germline trimming cut 3 bases from V and 7 bases from J; bases unmatched to any gene: 8. CDR3 nucleotide sequence: TGTGCCAGCAGCCAGACGGGAGGAGTGGGGACCCAGTACTTC. It codes for CASSQTGGVGTQYF. Together with reference TRBV14 and TRBJ2-5, the CDR3 gives the full variable domain: EAGVTQFPSHSVIEKGQTVTLRCDPISGHDNLYWYRRVMGKEIKFLLHFVKESKQDESGMPNNRFLAERTGGTYSTLKVQPAELEDSGVYFCASSQTGGVGTQYFGPGTRLLVL.

V and J are TRBV2 and TRBJ1-3, with 7 bases lining up with TRBD1. J gave up 0 bases and V 3 bases, and 5 bases lay outside the gene matches. The germline V gene encodes CDR1 SNHLY and CDR2 FYNNEI. The CDR3 is made up of 16 amino acids. The CDR3 reads CASSEGQPSSGNTIYF. The CDR3 bases are TGTGCCAGCAGTGAGGGACAGCCATCCTCTGGAAACACCATATATTTT.

This chain links TRBV19 with TRBJ2-1; 10 bases fit TRBD2. CDR3 size: 16 residues. From germline, CDR1 is LNHDA and CDR2 SQIVND (reference sequence). The V gene end was trimmed by 4 bases and the J gene end by 2 bases; junction bases not matched to a gene: 5. The CDR3: CASSTLAGGPYNEQFF. In DNA, the CDR3 is TGTGCCAGTAGTACATTAGCGGGGGGCCCCTACAATGAGCAGTTCTTC.

The chain is built from TRBV7-2 and TRBJ2-7, with a tentative D call TRBD2 (7 bases). Germline CDR1 is SGHTA and CDR2 is FQGNSA. The CDR3 has 15 residues. V was trimmed by 5 bases and J by 4 bases, leaving 18 bases between them. CDR3 coding DNA: TGTGCCAGCAGCCTGGCGGGGGCGAAGGAGTACGAGCAGTACTTC. Its protein product is CASSLAGAKEYEQYF.

J is TRBJ2-3 and V is TRBV9, with TRBD2 matching 11 bases. This CDR3 region has 18 residues. Losses at the gene ends were 1 base for V and 3 bases for J; bases not matched to a gene: 10. Germline values: CDR1 SGDLS, CDR2 YYNGEE. For the CDR3, the DNA is TGTGCCAGCAGCGTATACCCTAGCGGGAGGTTTTTAACAGATACGCAGTATTTT. It translates to CASSVYPSGRFLTDTQYF. Supplemented by reference TRBV9 and TRBJ2-3, the full variable domain reads DSGVTQTPKHLITATGQRVTLRCSPRSGDLSVYWYQQSLDQGLQFLIQYYNGEERAKGNILERFSAQQFPDLHSELNLSSLELGDSALYFCASSVYPSGRFLTDTQYFGPGTRLTVL.

The chain joins TRBV7-2 to TRBJ1-2; TRBD1 agrees at 10 bases. The germline V gene has CDR1 SGHTA and CDR2 FQGNSA. The CDR3 covers 14 residues. V gave up 5 bases and J gave up 8 bases; unmatched junction bases: 8. The CDR3 nucleotides read TGTGCCAGCAGCCCAAGGGACAGGGGTTCCGGCTACACCTTC. Translating gives CASSPRDRGSGYTF.

V is TRBV18 and J is TRBJ1-5, with 8 bases aligning to TRBD1. This CDR3 has 16 residues. V was pared by 6 bases and J by 2 bases, with 9 bases of the junction left unmatched. Germline CDR1 is KGHSH and CDR2 is LQKENI. CDR3 sequence: CASSATGEGGNQPQHF. In DNA, the CDR3 is TGTGCCAGCTCCGCGACAGGGGAGGGGGGCAATCAGCCCCAGCATTTT. Based on the CDR3 plus reference TRBV18 and TRBJ1-5, the full variable domain is NAGVMQNPRHLVRRRGQEARLRCSPMKGHSHVYWYRQLPEEGLKFMVYLQKENIIDESGMPKERFSAEFPKEGPSILRIQQVVRGDSAAYFCASSATGEGGNQPQHFGDGTRLSIL.